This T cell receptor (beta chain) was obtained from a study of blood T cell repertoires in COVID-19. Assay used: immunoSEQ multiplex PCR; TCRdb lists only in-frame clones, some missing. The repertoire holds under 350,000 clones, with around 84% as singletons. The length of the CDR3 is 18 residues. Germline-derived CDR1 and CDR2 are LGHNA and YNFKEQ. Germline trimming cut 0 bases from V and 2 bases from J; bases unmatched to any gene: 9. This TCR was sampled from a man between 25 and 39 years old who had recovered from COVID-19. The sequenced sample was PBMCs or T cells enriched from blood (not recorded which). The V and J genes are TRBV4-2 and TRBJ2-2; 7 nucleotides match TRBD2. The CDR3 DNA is TGTGCCAGCAGCCAAGACGGTGGGGCTAGCGGAAACACCGGGGAGCTGTTTTTT. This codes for CASSQDGGASGNTGELFF.